Shown below are 3 T cell receptor beta chains from a single sample sequenced in a study of blood T cell repertoires in COVID-19. Using immunoSEQ multiplex PCR, the repertoire was profiled, and TCRdb retains in-frame clones only, with some absent. This sample has approximately 170,000 clones, with 84% found just once. The specimen sequenced was peripheral blood. These receptors were collected from a woman aged 80 or older with acute or convalescent COVID-19.

The chain couples TRBV7-2 to TRBJ1-5; D is uncertain. Trimming took off 3 bases at V and 9 bases at J, with 9 bases between the two ends. Germline CDR1 SGHTA, CDR2 FQGNSA. This CDR3 is 12 amino acids long. The CDR3 DNA reads TGTGCCAGCAGCTTGGCCGATCGGCCCCAGCATTTT. Protein product: CASSLADRPQHF.

This clone was picked up one time. The chain joins TRBV11-2 to TRBJ1-2, with TRBD1 identical over 7 bases. With 5 bases clipped from V and 5 bases from J, the junction kept 5 bases outside the gene matches. Germline V gives CDR1 SGHAT, CDR2 FQNNGV. The length of the CDR3 is 13 residues. Here the CDR3 reads CASSDREEYGYTF. CDR3 coding DNA: TGTGCCAGCAGCGACAGGGAAGAGTATGGCTACACCTTC.

This chain joins TRBV12-5 and TRBJ2-3; no firm D call. This CDR3 is built from 13 residues. The V and J ends lost 0 bases and 8 bases respectively, with 9 bases between them. The germline V gene has CDR1 LGHNT and CDR2 FRNRAP. The CDR3 here is CASGLVPPGTQYF. CDR3 nucleotide sequence: TGTGCTAGTGGTTTGGTACCCCCGGGTACGCAGTATTTT.